A selection of T cell receptor beta chains follows, all from one sample in a study of cytomegalovirus exposure and HLA in healthy donors. Produced via immunoSEQ multiplex PCR; TCRdb's table is partial and in-frame only. The table has some 80,000 clones, about 84% seen once; the top ten hold 3% to 3.5%. What was sequenced was PBMCs. These receptors all come from a middle-aged man in good health and CMV-seronegative. Both conserved end residues are trimmed from each CDR3.

j_call: TRBJ2-3; v_call: TRBV5-1; cdr3_aa: ASSLGQGGDTQY
j_call: TRBJ2-3; v_call: TRBV5-1; cdr3_aa: ASSLVDRDTDTQY
j_call: TRBJ1-1; v_call: TRBV6-5; cdr3_aa: ASTTGLNTEAF
j_call: TRBJ2-7; v_call: TRBV18; cdr3_aa: ASSPALSAGGTSYEQY
j_call: TRBJ1-6; v_call: TRBV5-6; cdr3_aa: ASSRDRGSGSPLH
j_call: TRBJ1-1; v_call: TRBV30; cdr3_aa: AWSRTSNTEAF
j_call: TRBJ1-2; v_call: TRBV7-3; cdr3_aa: ASTLGPSGATSGSYGYT
j_call: TRBJ1-5; v_call: TRBV6-6; cdr3_aa: ASSARQESNQPQH
j_call: TRBJ1-6; v_call: TRBV19; cdr3_aa: ASKGAEYNSPLH
j_call: TRBJ1-2; v_call: TRBV4-3; cdr3_aa: ASSQERDRGYGYT
j_call: TRBJ1-3; v_call: TRBV29-1; cdr3_aa: SDLDRPSGNTIY
j_call: TRBJ1-5; v_call: TRBV11-1; cdr3_aa: ASSFNSYQPQH
j_call: TRBJ2-5; v_call: TRBV18; cdr3_aa: ASSNRGGGRETQY
j_call: TRBJ2-5; v_call: TRBV5-1; cdr3_aa: ASSLAGTGEETQY
j_call: TRBJ1-5; v_call: TRBV2; cdr3_aa: ASSSDSRNQPQH
j_call: TRBJ2-1; v_call: TRBV6-5; cdr3_aa: ASRARDSINEQF
j_call: TRBJ2-6; v_call: TRBV9; cdr3_aa: ASSYLLDGANVLT
j_call: TRBJ1-2; v_call: TRBV19; cdr3_aa: ASRLGSAANYGYT
j_call: TRBJ1-2; v_call: TRBV29-1; cdr3_aa: SVVETGTPGGYT
j_call: TRBJ2-1; v_call: TRBV2; cdr3_aa: ASSSGTSGGIPQRSEF
j_call: TRBJ2-3; v_call: TRBV9; cdr3_aa: ASSVVASGDFTDTQY
j_call: TRBJ2-3; v_call: TRBV6-1; cdr3_aa: ASSGLGQGIRDTQY
j_call: TRBJ2-6; v_call: TRBV6-5; cdr3_aa: ASRDSSGANVLT
j_call: TRBJ1-2; v_call: TRBV11-2; cdr3_aa: ASSFGRQNYGYT
j_call: TRBJ1-5; v_call: TRBV5-1; cdr3_aa: ASSLNGESNQPQH
j_call: TRBJ2-3; v_call: TRBV14; cdr3_aa: ASSHARGGPSTDTQY
j_call: TRBJ2-7; v_call: TRBV18; cdr3_aa: ASSRGTGAYEQY
j_call: TRBJ1-3; v_call: TRBV23-1; cdr3_aa: ASSQNREGSSGNTIY
j_call: TRBJ2-3; v_call: TRBV9; cdr3_aa: ASSVRSSGTSTDTQY
j_call: TRBJ2-2; v_call: TRBV7-2; cdr3_aa: ASSPPGPRRSGELF
j_call: -; v_call: TRBV2; cdr3_aa: ASREGRPSYEQY
j_call: TRBJ2-7; v_call: TRBV7-2; cdr3_aa: ASSPGQFYEQY
j_call: TRBJ2-1; v_call: TRBV4-1; cdr3_aa: ASKPMTSLAGREQF
j_call: TRBJ1-5; v_call: TRBV25-1; cdr3_aa: ASSGGQGSQPQH
j_call: TRBJ2-1; v_call: TRBV7-3; cdr3_aa: ASSFSPVDNEQF
j_call: TRBJ2-7; v_call: TRBV28; cdr3_aa: ASKGTGGKYEQY
j_call: TRBJ1-5; v_call: TRBV2; cdr3_aa: ASNRRDQPQH
j_call: TRBJ1-1; v_call: TRBV4-2; cdr3_aa: ASSITVDTEAF
j_call: TRBJ1-3; v_call: TRBV7-9; cdr3_aa: ASMSGTGNTIY
j_call: TRBJ2-3; v_call: TRBV5-1; cdr3_aa: ASSLVPADTQY
j_call: TRBJ1-5; v_call: TRBV4-2; cdr3_aa: ASSQDLAGGNQPQH
j_call: TRBJ1-2; v_call: TRBV6-5; cdr3_aa: ASSQTGGGNYGYT
j_call: TRBJ1-2; v_call: TRBV5-1; cdr3_aa: ASSLSGGSNGYT
j_call: TRBJ1-2; v_call: TRBV11-2; cdr3_aa: ASSLAPLGQTYGYT
j_call: TRBJ2-1; v_call: TRBV11-3; cdr3_aa: ASSLGQNNEQF
j_call: TRBJ2-7; v_call: TRBV15; cdr3_aa: ATARDIPYEQY
j_call: TRBJ1-4; v_call: TRBV4-3; cdr3_aa: ASSLSDRSNEKLF